Listed below are T cell receptor beta chains from one sample, sequenced in a study of blood T cells in healthy people across ages. Using its own MiXCR run on the 5' RACE reads, TCRdb lists one record per CDR3 protein. The table has around 1,500,000 distinct CDR3 sequences, about 40% seen once; the top ten hold 7.9%. Sequences were obtained from blood. The origin of the receptors is a young woman in good health. Each CDR3 is given with its conserved first and last residue. A D gene is named only where the DNA matches it firmly. Clone size is given for some rows only: seen once, a few or many times, or a class if the clone is expanded.

D	V	J	size	length	DNA	CDR3
-	TRBV25-1	TRBJ2-3	few	12	TGTGCCAGCAGTACCCAGGGGTATACGCAGTATTTT	CASSTQGYTQYF
TRBD2	TRBV6-6	TRBJ2-1	-	15	TGTGCCAGCAGCACTCCAACTAGCGGGGCGGAGACCCAGTTCTTC	CASSTPTSGAETQFF
-	TRBV27	TRBJ2-5	-	17	TGTGCCAGCAGTTTATTGGGGGTAACAGCGGGTCGGGAGACCCAGTACTTC	CASSLLGVTAGRETQYF
TRBD2	TRBV20-1	TRBJ2-5	few	17	TGCAGTGCTACTCCTGGGGGGGGTTCATTACAACAAGAGACCCAGTACTTC	CSATPGGGSLQQETQYF
TRBD2	TRBV12-3/TRBV12-4	TRBJ2-3	-	16	TGTGCCAGCAGCCCAAGGACTAGCTCCAGCACAGATACGCAGTATTTT	CASSPRTSSSTDTQYF
-	TRBV7-3	TRBJ2-1	-	16	TGTGCCAGCAGCTTAAGGTTACAGTCCCCCTACAATGAGCAGTTCTTC	CASSLRLQSPYNEQFF
-	TRBV12-3/TRBV12-4	TRBJ2-3	many	15	TGTGCCAGCAGTCGGACAGTAGGTTCCACAGATACGCAGTATTTT	CASSRTVGSTDTQYF
TRBD2	TRBV7-8	TRBJ2-1	few	16	TGTGCCAGCAGCTTAGCGCGACTAGCGGCCTACAATGAGCAGTTCTTC	CASSLARLAAYNEQFF
TRBD2	TRBV9	TRBJ2-1	-	16	TGTGCCAGCAGCGTAGAAACTAGCGGGGGGGCCGTTGAGCAGTTCTTC	CASSVETSGGAVEQFF
-	TRBV4-3	TRBJ1-6	-	16	TGCGCCAGCAGCCAGGAACGGGTGCCCTATAATTCACCCCTCCACTTT	CASSQERVPYNSPLHF
TRBD1	TRBV7-6	TRBJ2-6	few	16	TGTGCCAGCAGCTTAGAACAGGGGTCTGGGGCCAACGTCCTGACTTTC	CASSLEQGSGANVLTF
-	TRBV15	TRBJ2-5	few	12	TGTGCCACCAGCAGTGACCGGGAGACCCAGTACTTC	CATSSDRETQYF
TRBD2	TRBV5-1	TRBJ2-3	many	16	TGCGCCAGCACCCCCGGAAGCGGGGGAACGGGGAGTACGCAGTATTTT	CASTPGSGGTGSTQYF
-	TRBV9	TRBJ1-2	few	14	TGTGCCAGCAGCGTAGGTGTAGGGGCCTATGGCTACACCTTC	CASSVGVGAYGYTF
-	TRBV6-2/TRBV6-3	TRBJ2-1	-	15	TGTGCCAGCAGCAAATACGAGGATACTTACAATGAGCAGTTCTTC	CASSKYEDTYNEQFF
-	TRBV11-2	TRBJ2-1	few	12	TGTGCCAGCAGGCTAACCTACAATGAGCAGTTCTTC	CASRLTYNEQFF
-	TRBV28	TRBJ2-5	-	15	TGTGCCAGCAGTTTATCTGGGACTGCACGGGAGACCCAGTACTTC	CASSLSGTARETQYF